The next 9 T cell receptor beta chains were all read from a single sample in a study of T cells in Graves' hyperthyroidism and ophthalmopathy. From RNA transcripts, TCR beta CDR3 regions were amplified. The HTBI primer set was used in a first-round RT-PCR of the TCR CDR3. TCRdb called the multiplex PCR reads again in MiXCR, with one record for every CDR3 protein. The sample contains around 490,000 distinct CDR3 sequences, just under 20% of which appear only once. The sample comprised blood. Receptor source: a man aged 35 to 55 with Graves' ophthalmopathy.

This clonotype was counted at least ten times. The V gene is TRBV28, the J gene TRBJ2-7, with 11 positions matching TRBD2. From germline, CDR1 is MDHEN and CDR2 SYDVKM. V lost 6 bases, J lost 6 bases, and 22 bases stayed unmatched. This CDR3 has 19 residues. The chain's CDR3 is CASRPPTGFGLAGGSEQYF. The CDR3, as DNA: TGTGCCAGCAGACCTCCGACAGGGTTTGGGCTAGCGGGAGGTTCCGAGCAGTACTTC.

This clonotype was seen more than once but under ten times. The CDR3 region has the DNA TGTGCCAGCAGCATTACGGGGTCTCCTAATGAAAAACTGTTTTTT. Its translation is CASSITGSPNEKLFF. The chain combines TRBV11-2 with TRBJ1-4; D is unresolved. The CDR3 loop spans 15 amino acids. V lost 5 bases and J 3 bases, leaving 13 bases between the germline ends. CDR1 is SGHAT and CDR2 is FQNNGV in the germline V gene.

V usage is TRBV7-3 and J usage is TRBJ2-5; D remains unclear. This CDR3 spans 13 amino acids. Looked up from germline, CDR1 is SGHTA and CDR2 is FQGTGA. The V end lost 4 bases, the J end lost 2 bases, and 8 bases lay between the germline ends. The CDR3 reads CASSYGPQETQYF. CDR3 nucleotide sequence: TGTGCCAGCAGCTACGGCCCTCAAGAGACCCAGTACTTC.

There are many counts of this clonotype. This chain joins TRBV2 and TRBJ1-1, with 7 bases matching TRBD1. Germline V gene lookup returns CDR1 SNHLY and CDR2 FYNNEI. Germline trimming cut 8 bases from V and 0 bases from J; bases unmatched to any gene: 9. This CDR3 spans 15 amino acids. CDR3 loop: CASFPRGAVNTEAFF. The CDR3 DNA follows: TGTGCCAGCTTCCCCAGGGGGGCTGTGAACACTGAAGCTTTCTTT.

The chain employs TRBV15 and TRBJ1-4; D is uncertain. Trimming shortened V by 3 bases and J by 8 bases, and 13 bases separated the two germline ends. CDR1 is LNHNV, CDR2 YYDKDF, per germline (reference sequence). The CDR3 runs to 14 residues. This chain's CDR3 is CATSRSRGDEKLFF. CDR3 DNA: TGTGCCACCAGCAGGTCTCGAGGCGACGAAAAACTGTTTTTT.

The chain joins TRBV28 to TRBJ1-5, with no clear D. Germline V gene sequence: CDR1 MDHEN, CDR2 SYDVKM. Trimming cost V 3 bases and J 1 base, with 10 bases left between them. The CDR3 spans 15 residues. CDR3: CASSLVGTSNQPQHF. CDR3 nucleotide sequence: TGTGCCAGCAGTTTGGTGGGTACGAGCAATCAGCCCCAGCATTTT. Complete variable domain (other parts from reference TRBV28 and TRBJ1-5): DVKVTQSSRYLVKRTGEKVFLECVQDMDHENMFWYRQDPGLGLRLIYFSYDVKMKEKGDIPEGYSVSREKKERFSLILESASTNQTSMYLCASSLVGTSNQPQHFGDGTRLSIL.

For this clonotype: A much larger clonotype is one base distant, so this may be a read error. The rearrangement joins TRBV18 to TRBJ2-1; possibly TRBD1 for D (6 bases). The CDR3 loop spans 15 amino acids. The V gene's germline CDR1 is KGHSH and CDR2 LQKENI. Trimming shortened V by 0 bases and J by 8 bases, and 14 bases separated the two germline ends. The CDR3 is CASSPPQGWHDEQFF. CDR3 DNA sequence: TGTGCCAGCTCACCACCACAGGGTTGGCACGATGAGCAGTTCTTC. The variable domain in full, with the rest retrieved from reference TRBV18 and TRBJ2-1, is NAGVMQNPRHLVRRRGQEARLRCSPMKGHSHVYWYRQLPEEGLKFMVYLQKENIIDESGMPKERFSAEFPKEGPSILRIQQVVRGDSAAYFCASSPPQGWHDEQFFGPGTRLTVL.

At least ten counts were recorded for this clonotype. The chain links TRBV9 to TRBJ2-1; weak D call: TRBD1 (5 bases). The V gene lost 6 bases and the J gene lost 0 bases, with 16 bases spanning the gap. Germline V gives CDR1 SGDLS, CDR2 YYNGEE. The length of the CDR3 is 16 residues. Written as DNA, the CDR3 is TGTGCCAGCACCCCTAGGGGAACCGGCTCCTACAATGAGCAGTTCTTC. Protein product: CASTPRGTGSYNEQFF.

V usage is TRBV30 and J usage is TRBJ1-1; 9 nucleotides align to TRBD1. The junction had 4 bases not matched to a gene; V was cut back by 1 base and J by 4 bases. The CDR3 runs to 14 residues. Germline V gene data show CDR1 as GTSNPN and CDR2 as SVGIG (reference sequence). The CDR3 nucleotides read TGTGCCTGGAGTGGCGGACAGGGGTTCACTGAAGCTTTCTTT. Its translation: CAWSGGQGFTEAFF. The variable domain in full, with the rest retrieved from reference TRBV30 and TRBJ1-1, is SQTIHQWPATLVQPVGSPLSLECTVEGTSNPNLYWYRQAAGRGLQLLFYSVGIGQISSEVPQNLSASRPQDRQFILSSKKLLLSDSGFYLCAWSGGQGFTEAFFGQGTRLTVV.